This TCR beta chain is from a study of blood T cell repertoires in COVID-19 (dated by TCRdb to the early 2020s). Study-wide context: The collaborator samples originated in the United States, Italy and Spain and spanned the acute and convalescent phases of COVID-19. HLA class I and class II types, where available, came from metadata supplied by the sample provider rather than from assay-based typing. Samples came from the ongoing ImmuneRACE study (first 160 participants) plus 1,254 subjects from 6 global collaborators. The material from the prospective study consisted of cDNA or gDNA derived from T cells, B-cell-depleted T cells, or PBMCs. Deeply sampled blood TCRbeta repertoires from subjects exposed to, actively infected with, or recovered from COVID-19 were included in the dataset. A freely available public database, intended as a resource for researchers studying the immune response to SARS-CoV-2, is where the repertoires were released. The sample metadata nearly always contained a de-identified subject ID, COVID-19 status, age in years and sex.

Reading the germline V gene (reference sequence) gives CDR1 LNHDA and CDR2 SQIVND. Measured from the cysteine to the phenylalanine, the CDR3 is 13 residues long. The entry retains the CDR3 DNA only, 39 bases that are in frame from base 1. The junction shows trimming of 5 bases on V and 4 bases on J, plus 9 bases between the germline ends. Comments on this clone: This receptor's antigen is unknown. Nothing much larger sits one base from this clone, and base qualities are not available.

The collaborating institutions used their own protocols to collect whole blood in K2EDTA tubes. For TCRbeta analysis, collaborators shipped samples as frozen whole blood, isolated PBMCs, or DNA extracted from either of those sample types. Beyond this particular receptor, the publication reports: The quantity of clinical and demographic metadata differed by source and by participant and was supplied without curation.

TCRbeta CDR3 regions were amplified from genomic DNA using the immunoSEQ Assay, a bias-controlled multiplex PCR. The authors processed their data as follows. The number of nucleated cells in each sample was estimated by amplification of reference gene primers within the assay. To quantify the absolute abundance of each unique TCRbeta CDR3 rearrangement, sequence reads were collapsed and filtered. For each sample, productive Simpson clonality was calculated as the square root of Simpson's diversity index across productive rearrangements. Held by TCRdb, this immuneACCESS table contains in-frame sequences only and omits some clones. Under half of the omission traces to an unresolved V gene where checked; the cause of the rest is unknown. V and J calls plus clone size are reproduced from that table; the DNA served to infer D and trimming. The sample table lists under 250,000 clones, approximately 86% of them with a count of one. Of the sample, less than 0.75% is held by the ten largest clones.

The TCR comes from a man between 40 and 49 years old with acute or convalescent COVID-19. Source material: peripheral blood. Recombination linked TRBV19 to TRBJ1-5, and possibly TRBD1, on 6 matching bases. Here is the DNA: TGTGCCAGTAGTGGGACACCTAATCAGCCCCAGCATTTT. Translated, it gives CASSGTPNQPQHF.